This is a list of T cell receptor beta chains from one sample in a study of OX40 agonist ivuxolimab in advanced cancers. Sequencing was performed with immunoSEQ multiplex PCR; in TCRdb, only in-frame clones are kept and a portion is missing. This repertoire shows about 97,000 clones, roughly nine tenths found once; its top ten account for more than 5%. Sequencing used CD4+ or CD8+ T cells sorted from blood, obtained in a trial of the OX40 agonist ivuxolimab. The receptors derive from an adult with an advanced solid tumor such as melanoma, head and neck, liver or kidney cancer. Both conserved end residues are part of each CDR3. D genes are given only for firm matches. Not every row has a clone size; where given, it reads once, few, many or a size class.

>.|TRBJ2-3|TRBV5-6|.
CATQWAGTDTQYF
TGTGCCACTCAATGGGCGGGCACAGATACGCAGTATTTT
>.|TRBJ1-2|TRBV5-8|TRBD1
CASSLGGQTYGYTF
TGTGCCAGCAGCTTGGGGGGACAGACCTATGGCTACACCTTC
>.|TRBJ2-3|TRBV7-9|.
CASSISTDTQYF
TGTGCCAGCAGCATCAGCACAGATACGCAGTATTTT
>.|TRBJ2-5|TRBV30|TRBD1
CAWTGTAETQYF
TGTGCCTGGACTGGGACAGCGGAGACCCAGTACTTC
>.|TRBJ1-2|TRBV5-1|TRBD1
CASSLARQGDGYTF
TGCGCCAGCAGCTTGGCCCGGCAGGGGGACGGCTACACCTTC
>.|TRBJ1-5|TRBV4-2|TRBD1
CASSQDIRQGSPQHF
TGTGCCAGCAGCCAAGATATAAGACAGGGGAGTCCCCAGCATTTT
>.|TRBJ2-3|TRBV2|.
CASNRDGTSTDTQYF
TGTGCCAGCAATCGAGACGGGACTAGCACAGATACGCAGTATTTT
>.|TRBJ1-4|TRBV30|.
CAWSVGSQPNEKLFF
TGTGCCTGGAGTGTAGGGTCGCAGCCTAATGAAAAACTGTTTTTT
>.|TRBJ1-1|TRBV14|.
CASSQEQGITEAFF
TGTGCCAGCAGCCAAGAACAGGGAATCACTGAAGCTTTCTTT
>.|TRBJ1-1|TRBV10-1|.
CATRGTGPAEAFF
TGCGCCACCAGGGGAACAGGCCCCGCTGAAGCTTTCTTT
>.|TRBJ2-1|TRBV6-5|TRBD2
CASRVAGQTYNEQFF
TGTGCCAGCAGGGTAGCGGGACAAACCTACAATGAGCAGTTCTTC
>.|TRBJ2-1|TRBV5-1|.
CASSLGSYNEQFF
TGCGCCAGCAGCCTGGGTTCCTACAATGAGCAGTTCTTC
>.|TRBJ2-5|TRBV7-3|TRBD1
CASSVGTGAQETQYF
TGTGCCAGCAGCGTCGGGACAGGAGCTCAAGAGACCCAGTACTTC
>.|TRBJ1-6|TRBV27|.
CASRETDNSPLHF
TGTGCCAGCAGAGAGACAGATAATTCACCCCTCCACTTT
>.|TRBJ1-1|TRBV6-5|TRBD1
CASSSSGTGLTFF
TGTGCCAGCAGTTCTTCCGGGACAGGGTTAACTTTCTTT
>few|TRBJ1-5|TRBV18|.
CASSLGDSNQPQHF
TGTGCCAGCTCCCTCGGGGATAGCAATCAGCCCCAGCATTTT
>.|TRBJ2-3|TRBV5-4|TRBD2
CASSSRLADTDTQYF
TGTGCCAGCAGCTCACGCCTAGCGGACACAGATACGCAGTATTTT
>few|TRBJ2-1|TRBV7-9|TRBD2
CASSPRDGRVNEQFF
TGTGCCAGCAGCCCCAGGGACGGGAGGGTGAATGAGCAGTTCTTC
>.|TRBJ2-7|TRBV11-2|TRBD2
CASSLRGALSYEQYF
TGTGCCAGCAGCCTGCGGGGGGCCCTCTCCTACGAGCAGTACTTC
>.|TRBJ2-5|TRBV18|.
CASSRGVTETQYF
TGTGCCAGCTCGCGAGGGGTGACAGAGACCCAGTACTTC
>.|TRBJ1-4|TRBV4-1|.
CASSHILLGSGEKLFF
TGCGCCAGCAGCCATATTTTATTAGGAAGTGGTGAAAAACTGTTTTTT
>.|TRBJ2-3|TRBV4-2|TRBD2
CASSPSGSTDTQYF
TGTGCCAGCAGCCCTAGCGGAAGCACAGATACGCAGTATTTT
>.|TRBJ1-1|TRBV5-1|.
CASSSGHAGTEAFF
TGCGCCAGCAGCTCCGGCCACGCGGGGACTGAAGCTTTCTTT
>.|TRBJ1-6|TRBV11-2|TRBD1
CASSLGTGLLSSYNSPLHF
TGTGCCAGCAGCCTTGGGACAGGCTTATTAAGCTCCTATAATTCACCCCTCCACTTT
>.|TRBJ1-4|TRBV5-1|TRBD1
CASRMTGGGMEKLFF
TGCGCCAGCAGGATGACAGGGGGAGGAATGGAAAAACTGTTTTTT
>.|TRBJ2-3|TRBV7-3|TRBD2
CASSLSGSGGADTQYF
TGTGCCAGCAGCTTAAGTGGTAGCGGGGGGGCAGATACGCAGTATTTT
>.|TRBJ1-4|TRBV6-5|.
CASSQRGLNEKLFF
TGTGCCAGCAGTCAGAGAGGGCTTAATGAAAAACTGTTTTTT
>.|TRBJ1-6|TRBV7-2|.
CASSRGQRNNSPLHF
TGTGCCAGCAGCCGCGGACAGAGAAATAATTCACCCCTCCACTTT
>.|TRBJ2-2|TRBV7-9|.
CASSLEGELFF
TGTGCCAGCAGCTTAGAAGGGGAGCTGTTTTTT
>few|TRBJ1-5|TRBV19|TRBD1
CATRTGQQPQHF
TGTGCCACTAGGACAGGTCAACAGCCCCAGCATTTT
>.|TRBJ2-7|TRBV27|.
CATGYPGSYEQYF
TGTGCCACCGGATACCCGGGATCCTACGAGCAGTACTTC
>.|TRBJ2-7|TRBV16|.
CASSQSIGLAYEQYF
TGTGCCAGCAGCCAATCGATAGGGCTAGCCTACGAGCAGTACTTC
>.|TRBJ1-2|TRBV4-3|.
CASSQVPSDRGNYGYTF
TGCGCCAGCAGCCAAGTTCCCTCGGACAGAGGTAACTATGGCTACACCTTC
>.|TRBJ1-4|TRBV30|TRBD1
CAWRRTGEKLFF
TGTGCCTGGAGGCGGACAGGCGAAAAACTGTTTTTT
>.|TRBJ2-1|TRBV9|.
CASSVEGVENEQFF
TGTGCCAGCAGCGTAGAGGGGGTAGAGAATGAGCAGTTCTTC
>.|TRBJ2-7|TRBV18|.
CASSPSRTASYEQYF
TGTGCCAGCTCACCATCAAGGACAGCTTCCTACGAGCAGTACTTC
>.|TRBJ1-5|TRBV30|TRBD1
CAWSVARGLQPQHF
TGTGCCTGGAGTGTAGCTAGGGGGCTCCAGCCCCAGCATTTT
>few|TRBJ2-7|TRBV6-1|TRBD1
CASSWGQGAYEQYF
TGTGCCAGCAGCTGGGGGCAGGGGGCTTACGAGCAGTACTTC
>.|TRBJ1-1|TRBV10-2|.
CASSSSFEAFF
TGCGCCAGCAGCTCTTCCTTTGAAGCTTTCTTT
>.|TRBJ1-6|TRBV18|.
CASSPVQGLNSPLHF
TGTGCCAGCTCCCCCGTCCAGGGTCTTAATTCACCCCTCCACTTT
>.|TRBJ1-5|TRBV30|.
CAWSSGGNQPQHF
TGTGCCTGGTCGTCAGGGGGCAATCAGCCCCAGCATTTT
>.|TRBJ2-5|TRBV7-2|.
CASSLTQDTRETQYF
TGTGCCAGCAGCTTAACTCAGGACACCCGAGAGACCCAGTACTTC
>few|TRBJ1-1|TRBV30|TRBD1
CAWGRQGTEAFF
TGTGCCTGGGGCAGACAGGGCACTGAAGCTTTCTTT
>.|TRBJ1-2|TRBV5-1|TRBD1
CASSLGRGNYGYTF
TGCGCCAGCAGCTTAGGCAGGGGGAACTATGGCTACACCTTC
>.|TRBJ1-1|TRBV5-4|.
CASSPQRANTEAFF
TGTGCCAGCAGCCCTCAGAGGGCAAACACTGAAGCTTTCTTT
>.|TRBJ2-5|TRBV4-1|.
CASSQVPGPRETQYF
TGCGCCAGCAGCCAGGTTCCAGGGCCCCGAGAGACCCAGTACTTC
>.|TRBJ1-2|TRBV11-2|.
CASSLTWTDYGYTF
TGTGCCAGCAGCTTAACCTGGACAGACTATGGCTACACCTTC
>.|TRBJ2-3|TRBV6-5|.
CASSYSSYLGTDTQYF
TGTGCCAGCAGTTACTCGAGCTATCTCGGCACAGATACGCAGTATTTT
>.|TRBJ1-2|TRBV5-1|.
CASSLEHLIYGYTF
TGCGCCAGCAGCTTAGAGCATTTAATCTATGGCTACACCTTC
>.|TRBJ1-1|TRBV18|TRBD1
CASSRRGTGQVNTEAFF
TGTGCCAGCTCACGCCGCGGGACAGGGCAAGTAAACACTGAAGCTTTCTTT